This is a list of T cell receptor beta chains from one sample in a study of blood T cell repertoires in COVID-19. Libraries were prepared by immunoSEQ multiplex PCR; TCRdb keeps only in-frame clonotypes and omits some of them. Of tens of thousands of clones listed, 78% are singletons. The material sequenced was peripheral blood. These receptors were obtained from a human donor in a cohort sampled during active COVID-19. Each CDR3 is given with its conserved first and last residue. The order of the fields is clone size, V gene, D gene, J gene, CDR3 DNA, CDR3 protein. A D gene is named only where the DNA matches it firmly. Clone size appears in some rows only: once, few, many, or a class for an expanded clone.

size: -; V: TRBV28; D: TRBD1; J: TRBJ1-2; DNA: TGTGCCAGCAGTTTATCGGGGGACAGGGGGCCGAGGTATGGCTACACCTTC; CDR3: CASSLSGDRGPRYGYTF
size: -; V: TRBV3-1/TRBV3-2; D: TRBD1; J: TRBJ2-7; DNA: TGTGCCAGCAGCCCCGGGACAGGGAATCTCGAGCAGTACTTC; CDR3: CASSPGTGNLEQYF
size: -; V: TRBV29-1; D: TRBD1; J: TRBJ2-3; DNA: TGCAGCGTCGCCCCCGGGACAGGGGGCGCAGATACGCAGTATTTT; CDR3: CSVAPGTGGADTQYF
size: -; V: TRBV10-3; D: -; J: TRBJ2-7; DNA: TGTGCCATCAGTGGAGAAGAGGGTACGGTAAACGAGCAGTACTTC; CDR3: CAISGEEGTVNEQYF
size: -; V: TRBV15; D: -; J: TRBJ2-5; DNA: TGTGCCACCAGCGCGAGTCACCGAGACCAAGAGACCCAGTACTTC; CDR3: CATSASHRDQETQYF
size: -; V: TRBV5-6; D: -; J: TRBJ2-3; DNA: TGTGCCAGCAGCTTGCACTCGGGGACAAACACAGATACGCAGTATTTT; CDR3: CASSLHSGTNTDTQYF
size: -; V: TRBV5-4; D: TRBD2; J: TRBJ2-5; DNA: TGTGCCAGCAGCTTGATCCAGCGGGGGGGGGTGTATGCCCAGTACTTC; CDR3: CASSLIQRGGVYAQYF
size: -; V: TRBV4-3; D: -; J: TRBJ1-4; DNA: TGCGCCAGCAGCCAAGACTCCAGGGGTGTGGGTGAAAAACTGTTTTTT; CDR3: CASSQDSRGVGEKLFF
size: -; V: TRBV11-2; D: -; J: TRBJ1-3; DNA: TGTGCCAGCAGCTTAGGCAGACATACGGGAAACACCATATATTTT; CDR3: CASSLGRHTGNTIYF
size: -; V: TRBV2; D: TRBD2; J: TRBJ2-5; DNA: TGTGCCAGCACGGGAGGGGCAGAGACCCAGTACTTC; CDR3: CASTGGAETQYF
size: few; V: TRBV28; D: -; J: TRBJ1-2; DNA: TGTGCCAGCAGTGAGAACCACCGGGATGGCTACACCTTC; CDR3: CASSENHRDGYTF
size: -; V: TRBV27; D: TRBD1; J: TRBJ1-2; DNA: TGTGCCAGCAGTCCCTGGGGACAGGGTGAAGGCTATGGCTACACCTTC; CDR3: CASSPWGQGEGYGYTF
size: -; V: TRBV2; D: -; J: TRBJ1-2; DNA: TGTGCCAGCAGGGGGCACAGGGCAAGGTCGCCAAACTATGGCTACACCTTC; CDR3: CASRGHRARSPNYGYTF
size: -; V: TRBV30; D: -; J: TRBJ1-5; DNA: TGTGCCTGGAGTGCGGGTGCTTATCAGCCCCAGCATTTT; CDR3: CAWSAGAYQPQHF
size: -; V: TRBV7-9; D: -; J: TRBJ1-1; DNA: TGTGCCAGCAGCGAGCAGGGTAGTTGGCTGAGCACTGAAGCTTTCTTT; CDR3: CASSEQGSWLSTEAFF
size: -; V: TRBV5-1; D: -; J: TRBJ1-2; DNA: TGCGCCAGCAGCTTGGACGGGTATGGCTACACCTTC; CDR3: CASSLDGYGYTF
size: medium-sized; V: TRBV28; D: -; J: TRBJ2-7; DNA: TGTGCCAGCAGTTTATTGGGGGGACCGCTCTACGAGCAGTACTTC; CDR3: CASSLLGGPLYEQYF
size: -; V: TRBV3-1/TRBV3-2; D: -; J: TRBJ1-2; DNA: TGTGCCAGCAGCCAACAGGGGAAGTGGAGCTACACCTTC; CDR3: CASSQQGKWSYTF
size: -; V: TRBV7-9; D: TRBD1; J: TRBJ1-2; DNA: TGTGCCAGCAACCAGGGGGACTATGGCTACACCTTC; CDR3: CASNQGDYGYTF
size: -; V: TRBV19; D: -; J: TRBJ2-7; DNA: TGTGCCAGTAGTATAGCCGGCGAGCAGTACTTC; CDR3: CASSIAGEQYF
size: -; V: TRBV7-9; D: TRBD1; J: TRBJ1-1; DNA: TGTGCCAGCGAACCCCAGGGGGCGTCCACTGAAGCTTTCTTT; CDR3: CASEPQGASTEAFF
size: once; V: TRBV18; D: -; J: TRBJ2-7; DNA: TGTGCCAGCTCACCACAAGAGGGGGCCTACGAGCAGTACTTC; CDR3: CASSPQEGAYEQYF
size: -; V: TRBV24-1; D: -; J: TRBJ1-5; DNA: TGTGCCACCAGTGATTTGGTGGCAGGGCGTCAGCCCCAGCATTTT; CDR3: CATSDLVAGRQPQHF
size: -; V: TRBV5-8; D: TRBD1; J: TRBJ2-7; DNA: TGTGCCAGCACCCAATCTTTCTGGACCCAGGGGGCCTACGAGCAGTACTTC; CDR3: CASTQSFWTQGAYEQYF
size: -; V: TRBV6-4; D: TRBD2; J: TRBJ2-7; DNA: TGTGCCAGCAGTGACTCCACTAGCGGGGCCTCCGAGCAGTACTTC; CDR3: CASSDSTSGASEQYF
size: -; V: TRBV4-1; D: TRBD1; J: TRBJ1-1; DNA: TGCGCCAGCAGCCACCCCTACCTCGACAGGGGGCGAAGGGGCACTGAAGCTTTCTTT; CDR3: CASSHPYLDRGRRGTEAFF
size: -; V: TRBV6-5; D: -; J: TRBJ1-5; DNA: TGTGCCAGCAGTTTAAGCAATCAGCCCCAGCATTTT; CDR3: CASSLSNQPQHF
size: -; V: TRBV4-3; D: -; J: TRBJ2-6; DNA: TGCGCCAGCAGCCAAGATACAGGGATCTCTGGGGCCAACGTCCTGACTTTC; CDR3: CASSQDTGISGANVLTF
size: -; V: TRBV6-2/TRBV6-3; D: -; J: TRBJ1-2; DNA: TGTGCCAGCAGTTACCGGGAGGGGTCCCTCGATGGCTACACCTTC; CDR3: CASSYREGSLDGYTF
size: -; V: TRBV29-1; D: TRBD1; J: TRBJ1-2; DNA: TGCAGCGTTGGGGGGACAGCTCCCGGCTATGGCTACACCTTC; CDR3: CSVGGTAPGYGYTF
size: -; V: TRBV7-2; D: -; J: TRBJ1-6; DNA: TGTGCCAGCAGCTCCCTCGGGGGTAATTCACCCCTCCACTTT; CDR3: CASSSLGGNSPLHF
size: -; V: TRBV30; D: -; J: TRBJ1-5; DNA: TGTGCCTGGAGTGTAACAGGGAATCAGCCCCAGCATTTT; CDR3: CAWSVTGNQPQHF
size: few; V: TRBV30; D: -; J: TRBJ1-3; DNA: TGTGCCGGATCCACAGGGACAGGAAACACCATATATTTT; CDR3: CAGSTGTGNTIYF
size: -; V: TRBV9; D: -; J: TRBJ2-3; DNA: TGTGCCAGCAGCGTAGCTGGGCTGGATCTAGATACGCAGTATTTT; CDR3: CASSVAGLDLDTQYF
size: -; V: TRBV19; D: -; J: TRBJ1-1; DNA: TGTGCCAGTAGTTGGACTGAGGACACTGAAGCTTTCTTT; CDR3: CASSWTEDTEAFF
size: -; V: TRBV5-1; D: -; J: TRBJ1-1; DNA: TGCGCCAGCACCCGGGAGGGCACTGAAGCTTTCTTT; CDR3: CASTREGTEAFF